This TCR beta chain originates from a study of cytomegalovirus exposure and HLA in healthy donors. Study-level information: Earlier, 150 million to 200 million T cells were analyzed, and around 100 million unique TCR beta sequences were found among them.

60 Vbeta and 13 Jbeta primers were used in PCR. Sequencing was performed with immunoSEQ multiplex PCR; in TCRdb, only in-frame clones are kept and a portion is missing. The data contain more than 90,000 clones, about 80% of them singletons. Per the germline V gene, CDR1 is SGHRS and CDR2 is YFSETQ. The V gene end was trimmed by 2 bases and the J gene end by 4 bases; junction bases not matched to a gene: 5. The length of the CDR3 is 15 residues. The specimen sequenced was PBMCs. The sequence was collected from a man aged 35-49 years in good health and CMV-seropositive. The chain recombines TRBV5-1 with TRBJ2-5; 10 nucleotides align to TRBD2. CDR3 protein: CASSFTPSGGETQYF. The CDR3 DNA reads TGCGCCAGCAGCTTTACCCCTAGCGGGGGAGAGACCCAGTACTTC.